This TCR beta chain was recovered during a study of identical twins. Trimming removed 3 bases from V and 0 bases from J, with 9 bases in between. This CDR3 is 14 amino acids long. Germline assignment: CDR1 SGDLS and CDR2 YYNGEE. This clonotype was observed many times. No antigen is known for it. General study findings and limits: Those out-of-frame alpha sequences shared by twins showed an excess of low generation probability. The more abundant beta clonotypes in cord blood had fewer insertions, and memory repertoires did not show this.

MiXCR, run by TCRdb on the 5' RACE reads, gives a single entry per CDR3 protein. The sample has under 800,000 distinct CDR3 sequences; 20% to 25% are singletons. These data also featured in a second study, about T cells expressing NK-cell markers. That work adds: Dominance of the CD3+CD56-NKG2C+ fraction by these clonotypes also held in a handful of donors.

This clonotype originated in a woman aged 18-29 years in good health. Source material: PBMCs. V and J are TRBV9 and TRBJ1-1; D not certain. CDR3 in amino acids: CASSAPPMNTEAFF. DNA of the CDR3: TGTGCCAGCAGCGCCCCTCCCATGAACACTGAAGCTTTCTTT.